Listed here are 13 T cell receptor beta chains from one sample, sequenced in a study of blood T cell repertoires in COVID-19. The repertoire was sequenced with immunoSEQ multiplex PCR; TCRdb's copy has only in-frame clones and lacks some. The data show around 110,000 clones, 70% to 80% seen once. Sequencing input: peripheral blood. The receptors stem from an elderly man with COVID-19, enrolled during active disease.

The chain recombines TRBV7-9 with TRBJ1-5; 7 bases are a match to TRBD1. The V segment lost 5 bases and the J segment 7 bases; nucleotides outside the gene matches: 8. This CDR3 region has 14 residues. CDR1 and CDR2 (germline): SEHNR, FQNEAQ (reference sequence). Here the CDR3 reads CASSRQGRGQPQHF. DNA for the CDR3: TGTGCCAGCAGCCGACAGGGTCGGGGACAGCCCCAGCATTTT. Filled out from reference TRBV7-9 and TRBJ1-5, the complete variable domain reads DTGVSQNPRHKITKRGQNVTFRCDPISEHNRLYWYRQTLGQGPEFLTYFQNEAQLEKSRLLSDRFSAERPKGSFSTLEIQRTEQGDSAMYLCASSRQGRGQPQHFGDGTRLSIL.

The chain carries TRBV28 and TRBJ2-2, with 7 bases aligning to TRBD1. V shed 6 bases and J 7 bases; nucleotides not matched to a gene: 17. Germline values: CDR1 MDHEN, CDR2 SYDVKM. The CDR3 is 17 residues long. As DNA, the CDR3 is TGTGCCAGCAGCCCCCCCGGAGACAGGGCTTACGGCGGGGAGCTGTTTTTT. Residues: CASSPPGDRAYGGELFF.

The chain is built from TRBV3-1 (or the pseudogene TRBV3-2) and TRBJ2-7; 13 bases map to TRBD2. The V gene's germline CDR1 is LGHDT and CDR2 YNNKEL (reference sequence). The junction had 10 bases not matched to a gene; V was cut back by 4 bases and J by 4 bases. The CDR3 is 17 amino acids. The DNA of the CDR3 is TGTGCCAGCAGCCCGCACAGGACTAGCGGGAGAGAATACGAGCAGTACTTC. As protein: CASSPHRTSGREYEQYF.

This clone was recorded once. This chain connects TRBV7-9 to TRBJ2-7; D is possibly TRBD1 (6 bases). The germline gives CDR1 SEHNR, CDR2 FQNEAQ (reference sequence). This CDR3 region has 13 residues. V gave up 2 bases and J gave up 6 bases, with 11 bases separating them. CDR3 sequence reads: CASSLIGGSEQYF. The CDR3 DNA is TGTGCCAGCAGCTTAATAGGGGGTTCCGAGCAGTACTTC.

J is TRBJ2-7 and V is TRBV14; TRBD2 matches at 8 bases. The CDR3 is 15 residues long. After removal of 2 bases from V and 3 bases from J, the junction contained 6 bases not matched to a gene. Germline V gives CDR1 SGHDN, CDR2 FVKESK. The CDR3 here is CASSQRPAGDYEQYF. As DNA, the CDR3 is TGTGCCAGCAGCCAAAGGCCAGCGGGGGACTACGAGCAGTACTTC.

This clone was seen a handful of times. The chain has TRBV28 and TRBJ2-7; 8 bases are shared with TRBD1. The germline V gene encodes CDR1 MDHEN and CDR2 SYDVKM. This CDR3 spans 14 amino acids. V lost 2 bases to trimming and J lost 4 bases; unmatched junction nucleotides: 4. The chain's CDR3 is CASSLGTGPYEQYF. The CDR3 DNA reads TGTGCCAGCAGTTTAGGGACAGGCCCTTACGAGCAGTACTTC.

This clone was seen a few times. The CDR3 reads CACTGQPNSPLHF. As DNA, the CDR3 is TGTGCCTGCACTGGACAGCCTAATTCACCCCTCCACTTT. The chain is built from TRBV30 and TRBJ1-6; maybe TRBD1 (6 bases). Trimming took 6 bases from V and 6 from J, leaving 12 bases between them. The CDR3 extends over 13 amino acids. Germline values: CDR1 GTSNPN, CDR2 SVGIG (reference sequence).

This rearrangement joins TRBV29-1 to TRBJ2-3, with D hard to call. Germline assignment: CDR1 SQVTM and CDR2 ANQGSEA. This CDR3 contains 15 residues. CDR3 in amino acids: CTFHPEHIGTDTQYF. CDR3 nucleotide sequence: TGCACCTTTCATCCGGAGCACATAGGCACAGATACGCAGTATTTT.

V is TRBV15 and J is TRBJ2-7, with D maybe TRBD2 (6 bases). V was clipped by 3 bases and J by 2 bases, with 11 bases between them. The V gene's germline CDR1 is LNHNV and CDR2 YYDKDF (reference sequence). This CDR3 contains 14 residues. Here the CDR3 DNA reads TGTGCCACCAGCAGCGGGACTCCAGCCTACGAGCAGTACTTC. Protein sequence: CATSSGTPAYEQYF.

This chain links TRBV7-9 with TRBJ2-1, with D maybe TRBD2 (5 bases). Germline V gene sequence: CDR1 SEHNR, CDR2 FQNEAQ (reference sequence). This CDR3 contains 13 residues. The germline V and J ends were trimmed by 2 bases and 10 bases, with 12 bases remaining between them. The CDR3 coding sequence is TGTGCCAGCAGCTTACTCGCGGGCGGCGAGCAGTTCTTC. Its protein product is CASSLLAGGEQFF.

The chain recombines TRBV5-1 with TRBJ2-7, with D tentatively TRBD2 (6 bases). Per the germline V gene, CDR1 is SGHRS and CDR2 is YFSETQ. Trimming took 4 bases from V and 0 from J, leaving 14 bases between them. The CDR3 has 15 amino acids. CDR3 protein: CASSVGTVDSYEQYF. For the CDR3, the DNA is TGCGCCAGCAGCGTGGGGACTGTAGACTCCTACGAGCAGTACTTC.

The rearrangement links TRBV5-1 to TRBJ1-6; 10 nucleotides align to TRBD1. V trimming: 1 base; J trimming: 8 bases; junction bases outside the gene matches: 3. The V gene's germline CDR1 is SGHRS and CDR2 YFSETQ. CDR3 length: 15 residues. CDR3 sequence reads: CASSLRTGGDSPLHF. CDR3 sequence (DNA): TGCGCCAGCAGCTTGAGGACAGGGGGTGATTCACCCCTCCACTTT.

The J gene is TRBJ2-1, the V gene TRBV11-2; TRBD2 agrees at 7 bases. The CDR3 runs 15 residues. The germline CDR1 and CDR2 sequences are SGHAT and FQNNGV. V lost 6 bases, J lost 5 bases, and 10 bases stayed unmatched. Here the CDR3 reads CASSPPGGSHNEQFF. The CDR3 DNA reads TGTGCCAGCAGTCCCCCGGGCGGGAGCCACAATGAGCAGTTCTTC.